This section outlines one T cell receptor beta chain sequence together with its context. The data are from a study of T cell changes during pregnancy in multiple sclerosis. From germline, CDR1 is WSHSY and CDR2 SAAADI. Trimming cost V 2 bases and J 1 base; bases outside gene matches: 3. The CDR3 runs 18 residues. The repertoire was sequenced with immunoSEQ multiplex PCR; TCRdb's copy has only in-frame clones and lacks some. The sample gives about 100,000 clones, around 93% of which show up once; around 0.99% is in the top ten. Sequenced material: peripheral blood, taken after pregnancy. The gene calls are TRBV10-2 and TRBJ2-1, with 15 bases fitting TRBD2. The sequence came from a female donor with multiple sclerosis, enrolled in a pregnancy study. Written as DNA, the CDR3 is TGCGCCAGCAGTGAGCTAGGGACTAGCGGGAGGTCCTACAATGAGCAGTTCTTC. Its protein product is CASSELGTSGRSYNEQFF.